These 21 T cell receptor beta chains share one sample of origin, sequenced in a study of blood T cell repertoires in COVID-19. TCRdb's copy holds only in-frame clones and misses some; the assay was immunoSEQ multiplex PCR. The sample lists hundreds of thousands of clones; nearly 90% were seen once. Sequenced material: peripheral blood. The receptors were gathered from a woman in her twenties or thirties with COVID-19, enrolled during active disease.

The rearrangement joins TRBV11-2 to TRBJ1-1; 7 positions match TRBD1. The junction had 15 bases not matched to a gene; V was cut back by 6 bases and J by 5 bases. CDR3 length: 16 residues. Germline V gene sequence: CDR1 SGHAT, CDR2 FQNNGV. CDR3 residues: CASRNPGQTLGTEAFF. CDR3 DNA: TGTGCCAGCAGAAACCCGGGACAGACCCTAGGGACTGAAGCTTTCTTT.

This rearrangement joins TRBV27 to TRBJ1-5; no reliable D call. The CDR3 totals 14 residues. Per the germline V gene, CDR1 is MNHEY and CDR2 is SMNVEV (reference sequence). The germline V and J ends were trimmed by 7 bases and 3 bases, with 13 bases remaining between them. The CDR3 DNA follows: TGTGCCAGCAAGCTGGCGGTCCACAATCAGCCCCAGCATTTT. Translation gives CASKLAVHNQPQHF.

CDR3 protein: CASRGQGRAEAFF. The DNA for the CDR3 is TGTGCCAGCAGAGGACAGGGGAGGGCTGAAGCTTTCTTT. This chain connects TRBV6-5 to TRBJ1-1, with TRBD1 matching 9 bases. V lost 6 bases and J lost 6; bases outside the gene matches: 5. The CDR3 is made up of 13 amino acids. Germline V gene data show CDR1 as MNHEY and CDR2 as SVGAGI.

V is TRBV20-1 and J is TRBJ1-1; D is undetermined. V was cut by 4 bases and J by 6 bases, with 9 bases left in between. Germline CDR1 DFQATT, CDR2 SNEGSKA (reference sequence). This CDR3 has 11 amino acids. CDR3 coding DNA: TGCAGTGCTATCTCGAGCGCTGAAGCTTTCTTT. It translates to CSAISSAEAFF.

The rearrangement joins TRBV5-4 to TRBJ2-1; TRBD1 matches at 9 bases. From germline, CDR1 is SGHNT and CDR2 YYREEE (reference sequence). The CDR3 runs to 15 residues. V dropped 0 bases and J dropped 11; count of bases not matched to a gene: 9. In DNA, the CDR3 is TGTGCCAGCAGCTTGGCCAGCACAGGGGGCTTTAAGCAGTTCTTC. The encoded protein is CASSLASTGGFKQFF.

The genes are TRBV5-8 and TRBJ1-2, with a weak D call TRBD1 (6 bases). This CDR3 spans 17 amino acids. V lost 0 bases and J lost 4, with 19 bases in between. Germline CDR1 SGHTS, CDR2 YDEGEE. The CDR3, as DNA: TGTGCCAGCAGCTTGGCCTTGTTAGGACAGAGAATCTATGGCTACACCTTC. Its protein is CASSLALLGQRIYGYTF.

This clone has a handful of counts. This chain links TRBV6-2 or TRBV6-3 with TRBJ2-7, with D perhaps TRBD1 (5 bases). The germline gives CDR1 MNHEY, CDR2 SVGEGT. Between the trimmed V and J ends, which lost 5 bases and 0 bases, there was a span of 23 bases. There are 18 residues in the CDR3. CDR3 bases: TGTGCCAGCAGTGGAGACAGCTCCAATCATTTTTCCTCCTACGAGCAGTACTTC. Its translation: CASSGDSSNHFSSYEQYF.

This chain links TRBV7-9 with TRBJ2-2; perhaps TRBD1 as D (6 bases). This CDR3 is built from 15 residues. Trimming took 3 bases from V and 3 from J, leaving 11 bases between them. Germline V gives CDR1 SEHNR, CDR2 FQNEAQ (reference sequence). For the CDR3, the DNA is TGTGCCAGCAGCTTCATCAGGGGTGACACCGGGGAGCTGTTTTTT. The encoded protein is CASSFIRGDTGELFF.

This clone was seen only once. The sample has other DNA sequences that encode this CDR3 too. This chain uses TRBV5-1 with TRBJ1-2; 8 positions match TRBD1. Trimming at V came to 1 base and at J to 6 bases, leaving 5 bases not matched to a gene. The CDR3 has 14 amino acids. Germline V gene lookup returns CDR1 SGHRS and CDR2 YFSETQ. CDR3 DNA sequence: TGCGCCAGCAGCTTGAGTACAGGGGGTGATGGCTACACCTTC. Translating it yields CASSLSTGGDGYTF.

This clone has only one observation. The chain uses TRBV19 and TRBJ2-1, with D maybe TRBD1 (6 bases). V lost 7 bases to trimming and J lost 8 bases, with 21 bases between them. The length of the CDR3 is 15 residues. Per the germline V gene, CDR1 is LNHDA and CDR2 is SQIVND (reference sequence). CDR3 protein: CASKLSGTPGDEQFF. CDR3 in DNA: TGTGCCAGTAAATTGAGTGGGACACCTGGCGATGAGCAGTTCTTC.

V is TRBV7-6 and J is TRBJ2-3, with D tentatively TRBD2 (6 bases). Germline V CDR1 and CDR2: SGHVS, FNYEAQ. V was trimmed by 5 bases and J by 0 bases, leaving 18 bases between them. The CDR3 runs 17 residues. CDR3 in DNA: TGTGCCAGCAGCCCCCTGACTGGGGGGTATAGCACAGATACGCAGTATTTT. This sequence encodes CASSPLTGGYSTDTQYF.

CDR3 in DNA: TGCGCCAGCAGCCTCATACAGGGCAGGAATGAAGCTTTCTTT. Its protein is CASSLIQGRNEAFF. The chain recombines TRBV4-1 with TRBJ1-1; D possibly corresponds to TRBD1 (6 bases). V lost 4 bases and J 7 bases, leaving 16 bases between the germline ends. Germline V gives CDR1 MGHRA, CDR2 YSYEKL. The CDR3 is 14 residues long.

The genes are TRBV18 and TRBJ1-6, with D possibly TRBD1 on 5 matching bases. The CDR3 consists of 14 residues. The V gene lost 4 bases and the J gene lost 7 bases, with 11 bases spanning the gap. Germline values: CDR1 KGHSH, CDR2 LQKENI. The CDR3: CASSLGLGNSPLHF. CDR3 sequence (DNA): TGTGCCAGCTCACTGGGACTGGGAAATTCACCCCTCCACTTT.

The rearrangement uses TRBV29-1 and TRBJ1-1; the D is unclear. With 8 bases removed from V and 5 bases from J, the gap between germline ends came to 15 bases. The CDR3 extends over 12 amino acids. The germline V gene has CDR1 SQVTM and CDR2 ANQGSEA. This CDR3 is CSIRWGETEAFF. CDR3 sequence (DNA): TGCAGCATCCGCTGGGGAGAGACTGAAGCTTTCTTT. Variable domain in full (rest from reference TRBV29-1 and TRBJ1-1): SAVISQKPSRDICQRGTSLTIQCQVDSQVTMMFWYRQQPGQSLTLIATANQGSEATYESGFVIDKFPISRPNLTFSTLTVSNMSPEDSSIYLCSIRWGETEAFFGQGTRLTVV.

The chain links TRBV4-2 to TRBJ2-2, with 7 bases identical to TRBD1. The ends lost 2 bases at V and 7 bases at J; junction bases unmatched: 4. CDR1 LGHNA and CDR2 YNFKEQ come from the germline V gene. CDR3 length: 14 residues. This CDR3 reads CASSQNRGSGELFF. Written as DNA, the CDR3 is TGTGCCAGCAGCCAAAACAGGGGTAGCGGGGAGCTGTTTTTT.

The chain carries TRBV6-5 and TRBJ1-4, with TRBD1 matching over 7 bases. The junction had 4 bases not matched to a gene; V was cut back by 6 bases and J by 3 bases. The CDR3 is made up of 14 amino acids. Germline V gives CDR1 MNHEY, CDR2 SVGAGI. CDR3 protein: CASRRGLSNEKLFF. The CDR3 DNA reads TGTGCCAGCAGGAGGGGGCTCTCTAATGAAAAACTGTTTTTT.

V is TRBV5-4 and J is TRBJ2-5; a possible D gene is TRBD1 (6 bases). The CDR3 sequence is 14 residues long. The germline CDR1 and CDR2 sequences are SGHNT and YYREEE (reference sequence). V lost 9 bases to trimming and J lost 5 bases, with 20 bases between them. The CDR3 sequence is CATTPVQGQETQYF. The DNA for the CDR3 is TGTGCCACCACGCCCGTCCAGGGGCAGGAGACCCAGTACTTC.

CDR3 residues: CASSLGQILYGYTF. CDR3 coding DNA: TGTGCCAGCAGCTTGGGACAGATCCTCTATGGCTACACCTTC. This chain connects TRBV5-8 to TRBJ1-2; the D gene is possibly TRBD1 (5 bases). The germline V gene has CDR1 SGHTS and CDR2 YDEGEE. The V and J ends lost 0 bases and 4 bases respectively, with 10 bases between them. The CDR3 runs to 14 residues.

The chain carries TRBV18 and TRBJ1-4; 10 bases are shared with TRBD1. Germline CDR1 KGHSH, CDR2 LQKENI. V lost 3 bases, J lost 8 bases, and 6 bases stayed unmatched. The CDR3 totals 15 residues. CDR3 sequence: CASSPGDRGGEKLFF. The CDR3 DNA reads as TGTGCCAGCTCACCGGGGGACAGGGGAGGCGAAAAACTGTTTTTT.

The chain employs TRBV4-1 and TRBJ1-3; TRBD1 is a possible D gene (6 bases). The CDR3 is made up of 16 amino acids. Germline V gene data show CDR1 as MGHRA and CDR2 as YSYEKL. V was trimmed by 1 base and J by 2 bases, leaving 12 bases between them. CDR3 sequence reads: CASSQVGRGTGNTIYF. The CDR3 DNA is TGCGCCAGCAGCCAAGTGGGCAGGGGCACTGGAAACACCATATATTTT.

The table lists this clone with a few counts. The chain is built from TRBV14 and TRBJ1-1, with a weak D call TRBD1 (5 bases). The V gene's germline CDR1 is SGHDN and CDR2 FVKESK. The CDR3 is 11 amino acids. V shed 5 bases and J shed 10 bases, with 11 bases lying between them. CDR3 loop: CASSSGIRAFF. CDR3 in DNA: TGTGCCAGCAGCTCAGGGATACGAGCTTTCTTT.